A selection of T cell receptor beta chains follows, all from one sample in a study of cytomegalovirus exposure and HLA in healthy donors. Only in-frame clones appear in the TCRdb table, and some are missing; sequencing was by immunoSEQ multiplex PCR. The table shows about 82,000 clones, with 70% to 80% occurring only once. Sequencing was carried out using PBMCs. Source of these receptors: a man aged 50-60 years in good health and CMV-seronegative. Both conserved end residues are part of each CDR3. A D gene is named only where the DNA matches it firmly.

J gene,V gene,D gene,CDR3 protein,CDR3 DNA
TRBJ2-3,TRBV13,-,CASSGGDTQYF,TGTGCCAGCAGCGGAGGAGATACGCAGTATTTT
TRBJ1-1,TRBV18,TRBD1,CASFLQGISDGHEAFF,TGTGCCAGCTTCCTACAGGGGATTTCAGATGGTCATGAAGCTTTCTTT
TRBJ1-3,TRBV19,-,CASSFGRGYSGNTIYF,TGTGCCAGTAGTTTTGGACGGGGATACTCTGGAAACACCATATATTTT
TRBJ1-5,TRBV6-5,TRBD1,CASSLGQGNQPQHF,TGTGCCAGCAGCCTTGGACAGGGTAATCAGCCCCAGCATTTT
TRBJ1-4,TRBV5-1,-,CASSVSEQRNEKLFF,TGCGCCAGTAGCGTATCGGAACAGAGAAATGAAAAACTGTTTTTT
TRBJ2-2,TRBV6-5,TRBD2,CASSSSGGAGELFF,TGTGCCAGCAGTTCTAGCGGGGGGGCCGGGGAGCTGTTTTTT
TRBJ1-1,TRBV25-1,TRBD1,CASSPQDRGNTEAFF,TGTGCCAGCAGTCCTCAGGACAGGGGGAACACTGAAGCTTTCTTT
TRBJ1-2,TRBV7-8,-,CASSLALGGSYGYTF,TGTGCCAGCAGCTTAGCGCTAGGGGGTAGCTATGGCTACACCTTC
TRBJ2-7,TRBV5-6,-,CASSSDQGYEQYF,TGTGCCAGCAGCTCCGATCAGGGTTACGAGCAGTACTTC
TRBJ2-5,TRBV30,-,CAWSVLGAGQETQYF,TGTGCCTGGAGTGTACTCGGGGCCGGACAGGAGACCCAGTACTTC
TRBJ1-1,TRBV29-1,-,CRGGDREAFF,TGCCGGGGGGGGGACCGCGAAGCTTTCTTT
TRBJ1-6,TRBV19,-,CASSRMTASSYNSPLHF,TGTGCCAGTAGTAGAATGACAGCGAGCTCCTATAATTCACCCCTCCACTTT
TRBJ1-5,TRBV23-1,-,CASSQRGLLEGDNQPQHF,TGCGCCAGCAGTCAGAGGGGACTTTTAGAAGGGGACAATCAGCCCCAGCATTTT
TRBJ1-6,TRBV6-1,-,CASTKAASQSPLHF,TGTGCCAGCACTAAGGCGGCCTCCCAATCACCCCTCCACTTT
TRBJ2-7,TRBV2,-,CASSEPGKQYF,TGTGCCAGCAGTGAGCCGGGGAAGCAGTACTTC
TRBJ2-1,TRBV19,TRBD2,CASSIVGRGGRYNEQFF,TGTGCCAGTAGTATAGTGGGTCGGGGGGGCCGCTACAATGAGCAGTTCTTC
TRBJ1-2,TRBV27,-,CASSLSTGRSNYGYTF,TGTGCCAGCAGTTTATCTACAGGGCGGAGTAACTATGGCTACACCTTC